This T cell receptor (beta chain) was retrieved from a study of shared clonotypes between healthy human individuals. General observations from the study: Among donors, sharing of clonotypes was expected to be affected by sequencing depth.

Authors' analysis steps: Filtering differed because ImmunoSEQ produced junction-only sequences that carried no quality scores. TCRdb's table, derived via immunoSEQ multiplex PCR, lists solely in-frame clones and lacks some. D and trimming come from the DNA, and the V and J calls and clone size come from that table. The sample has approximately 440,000 clones, around 77% seen once; the top ten hold 12%. Per the germline V gene, CDR1 is MNHNS and CDR2 is SASEGT. This CDR3 contains 11 residues. With regard to this clone: Its target is unknown. Mismatch with germline at one junction end may stem from a read error.

The sample consisted of PBMCs. This clonotype was obtained from a woman between 40 and 50 years old in good health. Some clones in this sample may be carry-over from other donors' samples. J is TRBJ2-5 and V is TRBV6-1; possibly TRBD1 for D (6 bases). The CDR3 DNA follows: TGTGCCAGCCTAAGATGGGACATCTTGCACTTC. It codes for CASLRWDILHF.